What follows is one TCR beta chain and its context. Antigen unknown. Germline V gene sequence: CDR1 KGHDR, CDR2 SFDVKD. The V and J ends lost 4 bases and 5 bases respectively, with 11 bases between them. The CDR3 sequence is 14 residues long. Treatment in this sample: approximately 9-day PBMC culture with coronavirus spike peptide pools or control peptides (ViraFEST assay). Researchers grew the cells for 9 to 11 days and then pulled out CD4+ T cells by negative selection. The data were obtained in a study of vaccination and CD4 T cells after COVID-19. Whole-study results and caveats: The researchers studied relatively few convalescent patients and omitted early post-infection timepoints.

Cultured CD4+ T cells had their DNA profiled by the Oncomine TCR Beta short-read assay. In this case, cultured CD4+ T cells provided the extracted genomic DNA. TCRdb reanalysed the PCR reads using MiXCR and keeps one entry per CDR3 protein. Of roughly 10,000 distinct CDR3 sequences listed, 55% to 75% are singletons. The chain recombines TRBV24-1 with TRBJ1-3; no clear D gene. The clonotype was recovered from a human donor who had recovered from COVID-19. Material for sequencing was CD4+ T cells from blood, cultured in vitro. The CDR3 DNA follows: TGTGCCACCAGTGACGGACGAGATAGAAACACCATATATTTT. Protein: CATSDGRDRNTIYF.